One T cell receptor beta chain is described in this entry. The data are from a study of long-term antiretroviral therapy in people with HIV. Overall study context: The 2015 immediate-ART recommendation was preceded by the earliest samples by about a decade.

Researchers ran immunoSEQ v3.0 at survey level. Sequencing targeted about 35,000-50,000 T-cell genomes per sample. The repertoire was sequenced with immunoSEQ multiplex PCR; TCRdb's copy has only in-frame clones and lacks some. The table shows fewer than 20,000 clones, with 80% to 90% occurring only once. Every donor had one or more pre-ART and two or more post-ART PBMC samples. Each participant with HIV received care in the United States. V was cut by 3 bases and J by 3 bases, with 7 bases left in between. The CDR3 contains 13 residues. The germline V gene encodes CDR1 SGHNT and CDR2 YYREEE (reference sequence).

The chain has TRBV5-4 and TRBJ2-1; no firm D call. The material was unsorted PBMCs, obtained 0.1 years after starting antiretroviral therapy. The receptor was isolated from a young man with HIV. CDR3 nucleotide sequence: TGTGCCAGCAGCTCCGAGGACTACAATGAGCAGTTCTTC. It yields the protein CASSSEDYNEQFF. The full variable domain, with the rest looked up from reference TRBV5-4 and TRBJ2-1, is ETGVTQSPTHLIKTRGQQVTLRCSSQSGHNTVSWYQQALGQGPQFIFQYYREEENGRGNFPPRFSGLQFPNYSSELNVNALELDDSALYLCASSSEDYNEQFFGPGTRLTVL.